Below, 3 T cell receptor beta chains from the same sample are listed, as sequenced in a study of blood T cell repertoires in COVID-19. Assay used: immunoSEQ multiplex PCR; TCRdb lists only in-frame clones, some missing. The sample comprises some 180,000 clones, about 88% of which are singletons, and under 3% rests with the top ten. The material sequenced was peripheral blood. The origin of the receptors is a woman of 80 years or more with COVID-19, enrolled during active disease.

This chain's CDR3 is CASRGQKRAGELFF. CDR3 sequence (DNA): TGTGCCAGCCGGGGACAGAAGAGGGCCGGGGAGCTGTTTTTT. This rearrangement joins TRBV14 to TRBJ2-2; TRBD1 agrees at 7 bases. This CDR3 has 14 residues. Germline CDR1 SGHDN, CDR2 FVKESK. The V and J ends lost 8 bases and 6 bases, in that order; junction bases with no gene match: 9.

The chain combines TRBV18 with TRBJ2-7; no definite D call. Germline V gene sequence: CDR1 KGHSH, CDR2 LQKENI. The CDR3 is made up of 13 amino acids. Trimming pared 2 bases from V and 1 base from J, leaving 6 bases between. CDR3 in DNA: TGTGCCAGCTCACCAGGGCCATCCTACGAGCAGTACTTC. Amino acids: CASSPGPSYEQYF. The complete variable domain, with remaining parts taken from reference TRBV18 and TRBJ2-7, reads NAGVMQNPRHLVRRRGQEARLRCSPMKGHSHVYWYRQLPEEGLKFMVYLQKENIIDESGMPKERFSAEFPKEGPSILRIQQVVRGDSAAYFCASSPGPSYEQYFGPGTRLTVT.

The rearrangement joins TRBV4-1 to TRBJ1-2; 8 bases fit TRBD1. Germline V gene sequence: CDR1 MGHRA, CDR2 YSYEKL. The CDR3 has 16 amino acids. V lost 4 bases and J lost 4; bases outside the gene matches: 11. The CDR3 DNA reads TGCGCCAGCAGCCCATACTTCGACAGGGGCGGCTATGGCTACACCTTC. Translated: CASSPYFDRGGYGYTF.